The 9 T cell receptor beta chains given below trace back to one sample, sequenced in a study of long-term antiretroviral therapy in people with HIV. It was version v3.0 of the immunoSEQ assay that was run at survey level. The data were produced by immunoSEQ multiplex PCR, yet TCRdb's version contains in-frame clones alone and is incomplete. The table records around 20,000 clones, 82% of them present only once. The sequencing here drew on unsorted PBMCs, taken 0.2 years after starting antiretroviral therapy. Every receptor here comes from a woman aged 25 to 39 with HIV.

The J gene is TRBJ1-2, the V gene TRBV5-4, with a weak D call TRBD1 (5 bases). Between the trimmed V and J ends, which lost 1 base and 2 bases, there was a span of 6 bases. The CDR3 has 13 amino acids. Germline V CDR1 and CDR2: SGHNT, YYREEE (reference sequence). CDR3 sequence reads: CASSLPGNYGYTF. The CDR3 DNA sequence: TGTGCCAGCAGCTTGCCAGGGAACTATGGCTACACCTTC.

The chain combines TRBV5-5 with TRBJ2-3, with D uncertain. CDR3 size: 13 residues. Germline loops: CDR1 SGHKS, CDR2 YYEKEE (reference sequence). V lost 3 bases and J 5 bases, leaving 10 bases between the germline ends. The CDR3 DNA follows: TGTGCCAGCAGCTCCTCGGCCCTAGATACGCAGTATTTT. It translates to CASSSSALDTQYF. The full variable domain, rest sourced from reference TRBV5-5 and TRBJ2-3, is DAGVTQSPTHLIKTRGQQVTLRCSPISGHKSVSWYQQVLGQGPQFIFQYYEKEERGRGNFPDRFSARQFPNYSSELNVNALLLGDSALYLCASSSSALDTQYFGPGTRLTVL.

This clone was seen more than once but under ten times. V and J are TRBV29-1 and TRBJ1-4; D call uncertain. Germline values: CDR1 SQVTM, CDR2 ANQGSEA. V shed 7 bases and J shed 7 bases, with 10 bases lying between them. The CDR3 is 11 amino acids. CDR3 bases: TGCAGCGGCCTCCTCGGTGAAAAACTGTTTTTT. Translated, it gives CSGLLGEKLFF.

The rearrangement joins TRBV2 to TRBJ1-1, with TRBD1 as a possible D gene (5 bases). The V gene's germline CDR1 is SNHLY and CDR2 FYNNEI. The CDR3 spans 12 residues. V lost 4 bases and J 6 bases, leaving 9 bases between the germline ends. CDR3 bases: TGTGCCAGCAGTGGGGCGGGGGCTGAAGCTTTCTTT. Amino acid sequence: CASSGAGAEAFF.

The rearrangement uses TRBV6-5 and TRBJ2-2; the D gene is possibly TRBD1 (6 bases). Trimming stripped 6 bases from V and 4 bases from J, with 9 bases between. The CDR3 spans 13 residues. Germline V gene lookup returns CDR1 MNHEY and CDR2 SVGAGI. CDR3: CASSQGITGELFF. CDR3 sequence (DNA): TGTGCCAGCAGCCAGGGGATCACCGGGGAGCTGTTTTTT.

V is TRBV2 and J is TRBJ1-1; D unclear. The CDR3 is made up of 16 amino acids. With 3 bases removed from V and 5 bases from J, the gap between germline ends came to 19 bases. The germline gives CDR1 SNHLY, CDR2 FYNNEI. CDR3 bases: TGTGCCAGCAGTGAGGCAGGCTCATCCGTCGGGACTGAAGCTTTCTTT. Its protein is CASSEAGSSVGTEAFF.

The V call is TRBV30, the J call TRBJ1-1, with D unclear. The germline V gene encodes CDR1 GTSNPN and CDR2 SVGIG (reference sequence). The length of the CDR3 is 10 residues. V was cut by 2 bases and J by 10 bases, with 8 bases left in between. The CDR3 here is CAWSNVGAFF. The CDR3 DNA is TGTGCCTGGAGTAACGTAGGAGCTTTCTTT.

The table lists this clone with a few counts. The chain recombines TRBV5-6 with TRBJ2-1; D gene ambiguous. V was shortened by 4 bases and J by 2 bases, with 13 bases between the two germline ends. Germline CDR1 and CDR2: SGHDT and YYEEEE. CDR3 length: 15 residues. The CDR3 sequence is CASSKERLPYNEQFF. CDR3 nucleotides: TGTGCCAGCAGCAAAGAGAGATTGCCCTACAATGAGCAGTTCTTC.

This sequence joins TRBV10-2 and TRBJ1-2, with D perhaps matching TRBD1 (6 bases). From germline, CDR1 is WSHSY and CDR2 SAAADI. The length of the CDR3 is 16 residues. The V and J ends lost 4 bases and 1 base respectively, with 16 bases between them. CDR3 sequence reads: CASSGVTGPINYGYTF. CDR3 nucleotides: TGCGCCAGCAGTGGAGTGACAGGACCTATTAACTATGGCTACACCTTC.